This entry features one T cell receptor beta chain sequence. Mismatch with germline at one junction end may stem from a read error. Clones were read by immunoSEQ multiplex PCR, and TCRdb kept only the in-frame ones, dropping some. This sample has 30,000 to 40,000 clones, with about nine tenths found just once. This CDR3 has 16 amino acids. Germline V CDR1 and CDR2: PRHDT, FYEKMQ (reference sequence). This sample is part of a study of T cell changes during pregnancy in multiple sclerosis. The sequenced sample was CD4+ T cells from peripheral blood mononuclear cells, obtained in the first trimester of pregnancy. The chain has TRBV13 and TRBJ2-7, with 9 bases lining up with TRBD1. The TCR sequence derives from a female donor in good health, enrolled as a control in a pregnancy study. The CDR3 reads CASSLGRDRASYEQYF. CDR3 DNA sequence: TGTGCCAGCAGCCTAGGTCGGGACAGGGCTTCCTACGAGCAGTACTTC.